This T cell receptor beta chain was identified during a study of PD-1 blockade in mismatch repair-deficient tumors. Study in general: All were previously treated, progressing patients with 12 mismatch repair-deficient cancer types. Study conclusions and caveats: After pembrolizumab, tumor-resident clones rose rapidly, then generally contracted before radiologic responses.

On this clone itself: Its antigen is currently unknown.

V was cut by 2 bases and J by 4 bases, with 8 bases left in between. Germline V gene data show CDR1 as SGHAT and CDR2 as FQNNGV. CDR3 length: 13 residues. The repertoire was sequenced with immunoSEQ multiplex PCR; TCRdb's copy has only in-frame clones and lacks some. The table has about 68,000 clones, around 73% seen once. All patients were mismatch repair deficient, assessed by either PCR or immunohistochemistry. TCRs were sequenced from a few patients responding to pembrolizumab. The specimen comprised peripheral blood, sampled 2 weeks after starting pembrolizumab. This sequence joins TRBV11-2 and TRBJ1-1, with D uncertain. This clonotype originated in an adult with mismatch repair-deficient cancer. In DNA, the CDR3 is TGTGCCAGCAGCTTATGGGCGACCACTGAAGCTTTCTTT. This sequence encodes CASSLWATTEAFF.